The 25 T cell receptor beta chains given below trace back to one sample, sequenced in a study of beta chain features in type 1 diabetes. The authors reverse transcribed all of the isolated RNA, so sequencing captured expressed TCRB transcripts. Clones were sequenced by immunoSEQ multiplex PCR, and TCRdb holds only the in-frame ones, with some missing. The sample carries about 210,000 clones, under 13% recorded once. Sequenced sample: central memory CD4+ T cells from blood. The receptors derive from a man aged 18-30 years in good health.

V is TRBV7-9 and J is TRBJ2-2, with unresolved D. The germline V gene has CDR1 SEHNR and CDR2 FQNEAQ (reference sequence). Trimming took off 2 bases at V and 7 bases at J, with 2 bases between the two ends. The CDR3 is 11 amino acids. CDR3 DNA sequence: TGTGCCAGCAGCTTAATCGGGGAGCTGTTTTTT. Its translation is CASSLIGELFF.

This clone was recorded a few times. The rearrangement uses TRBV5-4 and TRBJ2-3; the match to TRBD2 covers 15 bases. The CDR3 contains 17 residues. The germline CDR1 and CDR2 sequences are SGHNT and YYREEE (reference sequence). V lost 7 bases, J lost 2 bases, and 8 bases stayed unmatched. The DNA of the CDR3 is TGTGCCAGCTCTGGACTAGCGGGAGGGCTTATCACAGATACGCAGTATTTT. It is translated as CASSGLAGGLITDTQYF.

In its sample, this clone was seen a few times. This sequence joins TRBV28 and TRBJ1-2; D unresolved. The V and J ends lost 6 bases and 4 bases respectively, with 18 bases between them. Germline V lookup: CDR1 MDHEN, CDR2 SYDVKM. There are 15 residues in the CDR3. CDR3 in amino acids: CASRGGVARSYGYTF. The CDR3 DNA reads as TGTGCCAGCAGGGGCGGCGTAGCAAGAAGCTATGGCTACACCTTC.

The sample holds one count of this clone. This chain connects TRBV6-6 to TRBJ2-1, with D tentatively TRBD2 (5 bases). The CDR3 totals 16 residues. V lost 0 bases and J 6 bases, leaving 15 bases between the germline ends. Germline lookup yields CDR1 MNHNY and CDR2 SVGAGI (reference sequence). The CDR3 DNA is TGTGCCAGCAGTTACTCACTAGGAAGAAATCTCAATGAGCAGTTCTTC. Its translation is CASSYSLGRNLNEQFF.

The chain employs TRBV6-1 and TRBJ1-1; D unresolved. This CDR3 is built from 13 residues. V was pared by 7 bases and J by 3 bases, with 12 bases between. Germline V CDR1 and CDR2: MNHNS, SASEGT. The CDR3: CASNLERDTEAFF. DNA of the CDR3: TGTGCCAGCAACCTTGAGCGGGACACTGAAGCTTTCTTT.

This clone was found a few times. The rearrangement uses TRBV6-1 and TRBJ2-1; 13 nucleotides match TRBD2. Germline CDR1 and CDR2: MNHNS and SASEGT. The V and J ends lost 0 bases and 6 bases, in that order; junction bases with no gene match: 8. CDR3 length equals 18 residues. CDR3 amino acids: CASSEALPGLAGLNEQFF. CDR3 sequence (DNA): TGTGCCAGCAGTGAAGCGCTCCCGGGACTAGCGGGACTCAATGAGCAGTTCTTC.

This clone was recorded a few times. The rearrangement links TRBV7-9 to TRBJ1-1; D gene ambiguous. The germline gives CDR1 SEHNR, CDR2 FQNEAQ (reference sequence). There are 12 residues in the CDR3. V lost 5 bases and J 3 bases, leaving 7 bases between the germline ends. The CDR3 sequence is CASSIADTEAFF. Written as DNA, the CDR3 is TGTGCCAGCAGCATTGCAGACACTGAAGCTTTCTTT.

The chain is built from TRBV15 and TRBJ1-5, with D tentatively TRBD1 (5 bases). CDR3 size: 18 residues. CDR1 and CDR2 from the germline V gene are LNHNV and YYDKDF (reference sequence). Trimming took 1 base from V and 0 from J, leaving 16 bases between them. CDR3 sequence (DNA): TGTGCCACCAGCAGAGGGGGGATTTTGGGGTCTAGCAATCAGCCCCAGCATTTT. This translates into CATSRGGILGSSNQPQHF. The variable domain in full, completed from reference TRBV15 and TRBJ1-5, reads DAMVIQNPRYQVTQFGKPVTLSCSQTLNHNVMYWYQQKSSQAPKLLFHYYDKDFNNEADTPDNFQSRRPNTSFCFLDIRSPGLGDTAMYLCATSRGGILGSSNQPQHFGDGTRLSIL.

In its sample, this clone was seen a few times. The chain combines TRBV7-9 with TRBJ2-2; 8 positions agree with TRBD2. The length of the CDR3 is 17 residues. Germline V lookup: CDR1 SEHNR, CDR2 FQNEAQ (reference sequence). After removal of 3 bases from V and 4 bases from J, the junction contained 10 bases not matched to a gene. Here the CDR3 DNA reads TGTGCCAGCAGCTTCAGCGGGAGTCGAATAAGCACCGGGGAGCTGTTTTTT. It codes for CASSFSGSRISTGELFF.

This clone has just a few counts. This chain joins TRBV9 and TRBJ2-3; a possible D gene is TRBD1 (6 bases). The germline CDR1 and CDR2 sequences are SGDLS and YYNGEE. V lost 0 bases and J lost 2, with 10 bases in between. The CDR3 runs 15 residues. This CDR3 is CASSVVKGDTDTQYF. CDR3 DNA sequence: TGTGCCAGCAGCGTAGTAAAGGGGGACACAGATACGCAGTATTTT.

This clone was detected a few times. The V gene is TRBV25-1, the J gene TRBJ1-1, with 8 bases aligning to TRBD1. Germline trimming cut 10 bases from V and 5 bases from J; bases unmatched to any gene: 9. There are 13 residues in the CDR3. Germline V CDR1 and CDR2: MGHDK, SYGVNS. The CDR3 DNA reads TGTGCCACTTGGGACAGGTTAGGTACTGAAGCTTTCTTT. Encoded protein: CATWDRLGTEAFF.

This clone occurred a few times. The chain has TRBV29-1 and TRBJ2-7; possibly TRBD2 for D (6 bases). V was trimmed by 7 bases and J by 6 bases, leaving 16 bases between them. The CDR3 sequence is 12 residues long. CDR1 is SQVTM and CDR2 is ANQGSEA in the germline V gene. The DNA for the CDR3 is TGCAGCGCTGGGGAACGGGGGTCCGAGCAGTACTTC. This codes for CSAGERGSEQYF.

This clone was found many times. The rearrangement uses TRBV15 and TRBJ2-7; D perhaps matches TRBD1 (6 bases). Germline V gives CDR1 LNHNV, CDR2 YYDKDF (reference sequence). The CDR3 contains 14 residues. V was shortened by 0 bases and J by 4 bases, with 10 bases between the two germline ends. CDR3 in amino acids: CATSREARGYEQYF. CDR3 nucleotides: TGTGCCACCAGCAGAGAGGCCAGGGGATACGAGCAGTACTTC.

This clone was seen at least ten times. The chain has TRBV7-2 and TRBJ2-7, with 11 bases identical to TRBD2. The germline gives CDR1 SGHTA, CDR2 FQGNSA. This CDR3 has 15 amino acids. The junction had 7 bases not matched to a gene; V was cut back by 6 bases and J by 3 bases. CDR3 sequence: CASSLTSGSGYEQYF. CDR3 DNA sequence: TGTGCCAGCAGTCTTACTAGCGGGAGCGGCTACGAGCAGTACTTC.

V usage is TRBV14 and J usage is TRBJ2-7, with D perhaps assigned TRBD1 or TRBD2 (6 bases each). V was shortened by 8 bases and J by 7 bases, with 18 bases between the two germline ends. Germline assignment: CDR1 SGHDN and CDR2 FVKESK. This CDR3 region has 13 residues. The CDR3 DNA is TGTGCCAGCGGGGGCAGCGGGCGAGGGGAGCAGTACTTC. Translating gives CASGGSGRGEQYF.

This clone was seen a few times. The V gene is TRBV11-2, the J gene TRBJ2-5; D remains unclear. V was trimmed by 4 bases and J by 4 bases, leaving 13 bases between them. Germline V gene sequence: CDR1 SGHAT, CDR2 FQNNGV. The CDR3 totals 14 residues. The CDR3 nucleotides are TGTGCCAGCAGCTACTATGCCCCTCGAGAGACCCAGTACTTC. Its protein product is CASSYYAPRETQYF.

This clone was seen repeatedly, ten times or more. V and J are TRBV4-2 and TRBJ2-5, with 7 bases fitting TRBD1. The CDR3 runs to 15 residues. Germline CDR1 LGHNA, CDR2 YNFKEQ. V lost 3 bases to trimming and J lost 2 bases; unmatched junction nucleotides: 6. DNA of the CDR3: TGTGCCAGCAGCCAGGGGACAGCGGCACAAGAGACCCAGTACTTC. Amino acid sequence: CASSQGTAAQETQYF.

Comments on this clone: This sample also contains other DNA sequences that code for the same CDR3. The chain is built from TRBV25-1 and TRBJ1-2; D unresolved. V was pared by 3 bases and J by 7 bases, with 6 bases between. CDR3 length: 11 amino acids. The germline V gene encodes CDR1 MGHDK and CDR2 SYGVNS. The CDR3 DNA sequence: TGTGCCAGCAGTGAGGTCGGTGGCTACACCTTC. Protein product: CASSEVGGYTF.

This clone has only a few counts. The chain recombines TRBV23-1 with TRBJ2-1; no definite D call. TRBV23-1 is sorted into the ORF group, with uncertain function. Trimming left V 0 bases short and J 0 bases short, with 18 bases between. This CDR3 is 19 amino acids long. CDR3 coding DNA: TGCGCCAGCAGTCAATCGGGATTAGGCGGAGCCAGCTCCTACAATGAGCAGTTCTTC. Encoded protein: CASSQSGLGGASSYNEQFF.

The genes are TRBV7-6 and TRBJ2-5; D is undetermined. V dropped 5 bases and J dropped 4 bases, with 11 bases sitting between them. In germline, CDR1 is SGHVS, CDR2 FNYEAQ. The CDR3 has 13 amino acids. The CDR3 reads CASSGVGLETQYF. CDR3 DNA sequence: TGTGCCAGCAGCGGTGTTGGGTTAGAGACCCAGTACTTC.

This clone has just a few counts. V usage is TRBV15 and J usage is TRBJ2-7, with TRBD1 matching over 12 bases. The V gene's germline CDR1 is LNHNV and CDR2 YYDKDF (reference sequence). The V segment lost 1 base and the J segment 5 bases; nucleotides outside the gene matches: 12. This CDR3 region has 18 residues. The CDR3 here is CATSRALHGTGGGDEQYF. For the CDR3, the DNA is TGTGCCACCAGCAGAGCGCTACACGGGACAGGGGGCGGCGACGAGCAGTACTTC.

This clone was detected only a few times. The genes are TRBV15 and TRBJ2-1, with 7 bases fitting TRBD2. The germline gives CDR1 LNHNV, CDR2 YYDKDF (reference sequence). The ends lost 1 base at V and 2 bases at J; junction bases unmatched: 2. The CDR3 spans 15 residues. CDR3: CATSRAGTTYNEQFF. CDR3 coding DNA: TGTGCCACCAGCAGAGCCGGGACTACCTACAATGAGCAGTTCTTC. Variable domain in full (rest from reference TRBV15 and TRBJ2-1): DAMVIQNPRYQVTQFGKPVTLSCSQTLNHNVMYWYQQKSSQAPKLLFHYYDKDFNNEADTPDNFQSRRPNTSFCFLDIRSPGLGDTAMYLCATSRAGTTYNEQFFGPGTRLTVL.

This clone was counted between two and nine times. The rearrangement joins TRBV5-1 to TRBJ2-1; 13 nucleotides align to TRBD2. The CDR3 totals 15 residues. Trimming removed 4 bases from V and 7 bases from J; junction bases left unmatched: 5. The V gene's germline CDR1 is SGHRS and CDR2 YFSETQ. This CDR3 is CASSPLAGGANEQFF. The DNA of the CDR3 is TGCGCCAGCAGCCCACTAGCGGGAGGGGCGAATGAGCAGTTCTTC.

This clone appeared a few times. J is TRBJ2-1 and V is TRBV6-6; D could derive from TRBD1 or TRBD2 (5 bases each). The CDR3 is 14 amino acids. Trimming cost V 2 bases and J 5 bases, with 10 bases left between them. CDR1 is MNHNY and CDR2 is SVGAGI in the germline V gene (reference sequence). CDR3 nucleotide sequence: TGTGCCAGCAGTTACGCCGGGACCGACAATGAGCAGTTCTTC. Its translation: CASSYAGTDNEQFF.

There are a few counts of this clone. The CDR3 nucleotides are TGTGCCAGCAGCTTAGTTAACCCAGAGCAAGAGACCCAGTACTTC. Translating it yields CASSLVNPEQETQYF. The rearrangement links TRBV5-6 to TRBJ2-5; D remains ambiguous. The CDR3 runs to 15 residues. V gave up 2 bases and J gave up 2 bases, with 13 bases separating them. The V gene's germline CDR1 is SGHDT and CDR2 YYEEEE.